This T cell receptor (beta chain) was observed in a study of T-cell reconstitution after alpha-beta-depleted transplantation in children. Unique molecular identifiers were incorporated during preparation of the TCRbeta library. TCRdb re-derived calls from the PCR reads in MiXCR, one entry per CDR3 protein. The data contain about 540,000 distinct CDR3 sequences, 15% to 20% of them singletons. Trimming shortened V by 7 bases and J by 0 bases, and 16 bases separated the two germline ends. Germline V gives CDR1 SEHNR, CDR2 FQNEAQ (reference sequence). This CDR3 comprises 16 residues. This sequence was found in a human donor who donated a stem cell graft to a child with acute lymphoblastic leukemia. The chain employs TRBV7-9 and TRBJ2-1; D is uncertain. This specimen was PBMCs from the stem cell graft donor, taken from the stem cell graft. CDR3 region: CASTRTEPSSYNEQFF. In DNA form, the CDR3 reads TGTGCCAGCACCCGCACGGAACCGAGCTCCTACAATGAGCAGTTCTTC.